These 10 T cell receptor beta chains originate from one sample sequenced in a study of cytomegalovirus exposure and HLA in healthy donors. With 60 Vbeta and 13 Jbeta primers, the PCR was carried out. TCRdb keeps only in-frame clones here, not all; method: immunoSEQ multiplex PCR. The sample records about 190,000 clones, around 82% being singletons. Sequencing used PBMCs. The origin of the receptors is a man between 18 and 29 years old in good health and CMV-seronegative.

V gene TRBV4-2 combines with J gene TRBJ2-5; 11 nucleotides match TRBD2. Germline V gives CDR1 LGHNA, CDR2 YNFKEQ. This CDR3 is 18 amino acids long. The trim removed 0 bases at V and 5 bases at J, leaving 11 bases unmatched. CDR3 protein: CASSQDLLAGGGLETQYF. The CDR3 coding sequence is TGTGCCAGCAGCCAAGATCTTCTAGCGGGAGGAGGGTTGGAGACCCAGTACTTC.

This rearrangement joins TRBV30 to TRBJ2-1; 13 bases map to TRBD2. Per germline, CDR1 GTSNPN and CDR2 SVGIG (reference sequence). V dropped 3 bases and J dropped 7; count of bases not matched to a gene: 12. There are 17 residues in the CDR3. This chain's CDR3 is CAWSATPGTSGTNEQFF. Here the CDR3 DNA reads TGTGCCTGGAGCGCAACCCCCGGGACTAGCGGGACTAATGAGCAGTTCTTC. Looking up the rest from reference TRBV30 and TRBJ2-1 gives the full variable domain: SQTIHQWPATLVQPVGSPLSLECTVEGTSNPNLYWYRQAAGRGLQLLFYSVGIGQISSEVPQNLSASRPQDRQFILSSKKLLLSDSGFYLCAWSATPGTSGTNEQFFGPGTRLTVL.

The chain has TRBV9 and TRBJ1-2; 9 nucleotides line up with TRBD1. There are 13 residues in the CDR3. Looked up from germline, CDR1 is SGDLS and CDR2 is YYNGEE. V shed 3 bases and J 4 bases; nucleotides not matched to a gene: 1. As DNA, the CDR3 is TGTGCCAGCAGCGGGGACAGGGCCTATGGCTACACCTTC. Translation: CASSGDRAYGYTF.

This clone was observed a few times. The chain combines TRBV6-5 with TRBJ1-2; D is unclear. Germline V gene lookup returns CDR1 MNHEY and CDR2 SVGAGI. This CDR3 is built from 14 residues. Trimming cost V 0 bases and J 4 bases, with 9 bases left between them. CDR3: CASSYSPAFYGYTF. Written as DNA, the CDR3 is TGTGCCAGCAGTTACTCCCCAGCGTTCTATGGCTACACCTTC.

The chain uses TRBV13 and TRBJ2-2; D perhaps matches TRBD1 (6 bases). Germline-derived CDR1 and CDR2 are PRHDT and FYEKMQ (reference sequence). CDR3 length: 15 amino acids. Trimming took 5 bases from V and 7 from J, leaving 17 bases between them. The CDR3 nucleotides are TGTGCCAGCAGCCCGGTGGCAGGGGCAGGCGGGGAGCTGTTTTTT. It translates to CASSPVAGAGGELFF.

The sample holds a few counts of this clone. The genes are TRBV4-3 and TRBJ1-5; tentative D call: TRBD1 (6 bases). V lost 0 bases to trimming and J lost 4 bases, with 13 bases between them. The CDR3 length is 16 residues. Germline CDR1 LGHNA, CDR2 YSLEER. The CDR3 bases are TGCGCCAGCAGCCAAGACGTCAGGACAGATAATCAGCCCCAGCATTTT. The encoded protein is CASSQDVRTDNQPQHF.

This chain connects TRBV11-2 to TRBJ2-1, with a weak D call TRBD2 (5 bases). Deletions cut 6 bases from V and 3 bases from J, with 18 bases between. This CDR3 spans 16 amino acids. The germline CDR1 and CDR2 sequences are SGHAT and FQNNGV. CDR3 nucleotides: TGTGCCAGCAGGGGTCGGACCGGGGTTGTCTACAATGAGCAGTTCTTC. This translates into CASRGRTGVVYNEQFF. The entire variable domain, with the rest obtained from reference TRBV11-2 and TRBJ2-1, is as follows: EAGVAQSPRYKIIEKRQSVAFWCNPISGHATLYWYQQILGQGPKLLIQFQNNGVVDDSQLPKDRFSAERLKGVDSTLKIQPAKLEDSAVYLCASRGRTGVVYNEQFFGPGTRLTVL.

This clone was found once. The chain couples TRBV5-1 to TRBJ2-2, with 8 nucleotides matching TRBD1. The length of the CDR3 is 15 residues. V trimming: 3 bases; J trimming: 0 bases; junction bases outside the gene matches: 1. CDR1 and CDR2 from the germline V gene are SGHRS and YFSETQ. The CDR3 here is CASSSGQANTGELFF. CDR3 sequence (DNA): TGCGCCAGCAGCTCGGGACAGGCGAACACCGGGGAGCTGTTTTTT.

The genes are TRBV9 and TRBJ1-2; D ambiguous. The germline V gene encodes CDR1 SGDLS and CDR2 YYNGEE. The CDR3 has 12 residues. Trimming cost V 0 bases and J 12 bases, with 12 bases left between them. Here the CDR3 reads CASSVVRDVDTF. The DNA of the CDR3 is TGTGCCAGCAGCGTAGTGAGGGATGTCGACACCTTC.

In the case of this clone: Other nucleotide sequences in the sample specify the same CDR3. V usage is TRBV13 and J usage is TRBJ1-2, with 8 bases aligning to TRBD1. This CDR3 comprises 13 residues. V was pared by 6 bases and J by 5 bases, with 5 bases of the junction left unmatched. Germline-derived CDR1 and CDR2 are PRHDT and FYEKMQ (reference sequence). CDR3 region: CASSRGQEYGYTF. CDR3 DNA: TGTGCCAGCAGTCGGGGACAGGAGTATGGCTACACCTTC.